This T cell receptor (beta chain) comes out of a study of identical twins. The cDNA had a unique molecular identifier and a template-switch universal primer site. Each CDR3 protein is one row after TCRdb ran MiXCR on the 5' RACE reads. Seen here are about 530,000 distinct CDR3 sequences, approximately 16% observed once, and the top ten hold 0.35% to 0.45%. Study-wide results and limits: Memory repertoires lacked the insertion deficit that abundant cord blood beta clonotypes showed. Modelling underestimated the level of out-of-frame TCR alpha sharing observed in monozygotic twins. Conclusions relied on cross-sectional statistical analysis, not following the same donors.

The length of the CDR3 is 14 residues. The germline V gene has CDR1 SQVTM and CDR2 ANQGSEA. The V end was cut by 7 bases, the J end by 0 bases, with 13 bases between. Worth noting for this clonotype: The antigen is undetermined.

This same sample was also taken into another study, of yellow fever vaccine responses in identical twins.

This clonotype was sampled from a woman younger than 35 in good health. V gene TRBV29-1 combines with J gene TRBJ2-4; tentative D call: TRBD1 (5 bases). What was sequenced was CD4+ T cells sorted from blood. In DNA form, the CDR3 reads TGCAGCGGGACATGGAGACTAGCCAAAAACATTCAGTACTTC. It encodes CSGTWRLAKNIQYF.